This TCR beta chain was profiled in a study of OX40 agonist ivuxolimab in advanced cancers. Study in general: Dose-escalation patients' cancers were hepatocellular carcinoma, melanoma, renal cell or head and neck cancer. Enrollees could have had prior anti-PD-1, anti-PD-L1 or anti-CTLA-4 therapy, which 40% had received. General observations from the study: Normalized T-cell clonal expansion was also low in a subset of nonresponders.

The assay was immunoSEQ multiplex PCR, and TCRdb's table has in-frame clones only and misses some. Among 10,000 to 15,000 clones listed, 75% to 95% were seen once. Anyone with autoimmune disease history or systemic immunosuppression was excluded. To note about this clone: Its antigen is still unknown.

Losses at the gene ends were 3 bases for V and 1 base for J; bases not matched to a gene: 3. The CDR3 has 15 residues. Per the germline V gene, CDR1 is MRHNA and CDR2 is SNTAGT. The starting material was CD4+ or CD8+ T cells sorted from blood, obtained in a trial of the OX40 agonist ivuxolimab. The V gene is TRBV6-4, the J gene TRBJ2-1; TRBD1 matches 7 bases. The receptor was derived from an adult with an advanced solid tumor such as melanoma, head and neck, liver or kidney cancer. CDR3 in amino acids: CASSEGGESYNEQFF. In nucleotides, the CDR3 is TGTGCCAGCAGTGAAGGGGGCGAGTCCTACAATGAGCAGTTCTTC.